This TCR beta chain was identified in a study of blood T cell repertoires in COVID-19. Study background: Some COVID-19 samples were acute and others convalescent; all came from the United States, Italy and Spain.

As processed by the authors: Reference gene primer amplification yielded estimated nucleated cell counts. Sequencing was performed with immunoSEQ multiplex PCR; in TCRdb, only in-frame clones are kept and a portion is missing. That table is the source of V, J and clone size, and D and trimming were worked out from the DNA. Of about 110,000 clones listed, more than 70% were seen once; the top ten hold around 4.2%. Deletions cut 5 bases from V and 5 bases from J, with 12 bases between. This CDR3 is built from 13 residues. CDR1 is KGHDR, CDR2 SFDVKD, per germline. J is TRBJ2-7 and V is TRBV24-1, with a possible D match to TRBD1 (6 bases). The source is a human donor in a cohort sampled during active COVID-19. Sequenced material: peripheral blood. The CDR3 sequence is CATSAQGQHEQYV. The CDR3 nucleotides read TGTGCCACCAGTGCACAGGGTCAACACGAGCAGTACGTC.